This TCR beta chain comes out of a study of T cell responses to AZD1222 COVID-19 vaccine. Study-wide background: Recipients boosted at about 4 weeks or about 12 weeks are pooled. Whole-study findings and limits: The peak T cell response came first, and repertoires were sampled only after it. When two AZD1222 doses had been given, Spike-specific TCR breadth and depth rose.

The trim removed 0 bases at V and 4 bases at J, leaving 7 bases unmatched. This CDR3 contains 16 residues. CDR1 and CDR2 from the germline V gene are LGHDT and YNNKEL (reference sequence). Worth noting for this clone: Its antigen is unknown.

Only in-frame clones appear in the TCRdb table, and some are missing; sequencing was by immunoSEQ multiplex PCR. The sample has tens of thousands of clones, around 80% seen once. This material consisted of peripheral blood, taken on day 0 of AZD1222 vaccination. The chain employs TRBV3-1 (or the pseudogene TRBV3-2) and TRBJ2-5; the match to TRBD1 covers 8 bases. This clonotype was obtained from an adult in good health. This CDR3 is CASSQDSRGRLETQYF. DNA of the CDR3: TGTGCCAGCAGCCAAGATTCCAGGGGGCGCCTAGAGACCCAGTACTTC.